What follows are 24 T cell receptor beta chains derived from one specimen sequenced in a study of memory CD4+ T cells and cytomegalovirus serostatus. The assay was immunoSEQ multiplex PCR, and TCRdb's table has in-frame clones only and misses some. The sample has about 73,000 clones, around 82% seen once; the top ten hold around 2.6%. The sort gate was single viable CD3+CD4+CD8-CD45RO+ cells for memory CD4+ T cells. The sample was memory CD4+ T cells from blood. The receptors originated from an adult in good health and CMV-seropositive.

The chain combines TRBV5-1 with TRBJ2-4, with 7 nucleotides matching TRBD1. The CDR3 is made up of 14 amino acids. CDR1 is SGHRS and CDR2 is YFSETQ in the germline V gene. V lost 4 bases to trimming and J lost 5 bases; unmatched junction nucleotides: 6. The CDR3 nucleotides are TGCGCCAGCAGCGTGGCCGGGACAGAAAACATTCAGTACTTC. Translating it yields CASSVAGTENIQYF. The entire variable domain, with the rest obtained from reference TRBV5-1 and TRBJ2-4, is as follows: KAGVTQTPRYLIKTRGQQVTLSCSPISGHRSVSWYQQTPGQGLQFLFEYFSETQRNKGNFPGRFSGRQFSNSRSEMNVSTLELGDSALYLCASSVAGTENIQYFGAGTRLSVL.

The V gene is TRBV30, the J gene TRBJ2-2; 11 bases match TRBD2. The germline CDR1 and CDR2 sequences are GTSNPN and SVGIG (reference sequence). The V and J ends lost 3 bases and 0 bases, in that order; junction bases with no gene match: 0. CDR3 length: 15 amino acids. Written as DNA, the CDR3 is TGTGCCTGGAGACTAGCGGGGGCGAACACCGGGGAGCTGTTTTTT. Protein product: CAWRLAGANTGELFF. The entire variable domain, with the rest obtained from reference TRBV30 and TRBJ2-2, is as follows: SQTIHQWPATLVQPVGSPLSLECTVEGTSNPNLYWYRQAAGRGLQLLFYSVGIGQISSEVPQNLSASRPQDRQFILSSKKLLLSDSGFYLCAWRLAGANTGELFFGEGSRLTVL.

The CDR3 sequence: CASSVGTTGEKLFF. The CDR3 DNA reads TGTGCCAGCAGCGTAGGGACGACCGGAGAAAAACTGTTTTTT. This chain links TRBV9 with TRBJ1-4; D not certain. V dropped 0 bases and J dropped 8 bases, with 11 bases sitting between them. This CDR3 has 14 amino acids. CDR1 and CDR2 from the germline V gene are SGDLS and YYNGEE.

The sample holds a few counts of this clone. The chain has TRBV9 and TRBJ1-1, with D hard to call. This CDR3 comprises 13 residues. The V end was cut by 0 bases, the J end by 1 base, with 4 bases between. In germline, CDR1 is SGDLS, CDR2 YYNGEE. The CDR3 sequence: CASSVDGNTEAFF. As DNA, the CDR3 is TGTGCCAGCAGCGTAGATGGGAACACTGAAGCTTTCTTT.

This chain joins TRBV4-1 and TRBJ1-5; possible D gene TRBD1, 6 bases. The length of the CDR3 is 16 residues. Trimming cost V 1 base and J 4 bases, with 14 bases left between them. CDR1 and CDR2 (germline): MGHRA, YSYEKL. This CDR3 is CASSQGGQLGNQPQHF. The CDR3 region has the DNA TGCGCCAGCAGCCAAGGAGGACAGCTTGGGAATCAGCCCCAGCATTTT.

A single count supports this clone. The chain links TRBV6-5 to TRBJ2-5; 12 nucleotides line up with TRBD1. Trimming at V came to 8 bases and at J to 4 bases, leaving 5 bases not matched to a gene. The CDR3 is made up of 14 amino acids. Germline V gives CDR1 MNHEY, CDR2 SVGAGI. CDR3 loop: CASSTGQGAETQYF. CDR3 nucleotides: TGTGCCAGCTCCACGGGACAGGGGGCAGAGACCCAGTACTTC.

V is TRBV7-2 and J is TRBJ1-1; unclear D gene. This CDR3 contains 15 residues. Germline-derived CDR1 and CDR2 are SGHTA and FQGNSA. V was clipped by 2 bases and J by 1 base, with 11 bases between them. CDR3 sequence: CASSLYARGNTEAFF. CDR3 DNA sequence: TGTGCCAGCAGCTTATACGCTCGGGGGAACACTGAAGCTTTCTTT.

V gene TRBV28 combines with J gene TRBJ1-2; D gene uncertain. Germline V gene data show CDR1 as MDHEN and CDR2 as SYDVKM. Trimming cost V 6 bases and J 4 bases, with 12 bases left between them. CDR3 size: 13 residues. The CDR3 coding sequence is TGTGCCAGCAGCATCGAGGAGGGCTATGGCTACACCTTC. Amino acid sequence: CASSIEEGYGYTF.

CDR3 sequence: CATGTDNTEAFF. The CDR3 DNA is TGCGCCACAGGGACGGACAACACTGAAGCTTTCTTT. The chain has TRBV5-1 and TRBJ1-1; TRBD1 is a possible D gene (5 bases). The CDR3 has 12 amino acids. Between the trimmed V and J ends, which lost 9 bases and 2 bases, there was a span of 11 bases. Per the germline V gene, CDR1 is SGHRS and CDR2 is YFSETQ.

About this clone itself: At one boundary the junction diverges from the germline segment, which might be a read error. The chain is built from TRBV7-7 and TRBJ2-5; D uncertain. The CDR3 spans 13 residues. CDR1 and CDR2 from the germline V gene are SSHAT and FNYEAQ (reference sequence). CDR3: CASSSVSQETQYF. The CDR3 region has the DNA TGTGCTAGCAGCTCAGTGAGTCAAGAGACCCAGTACTTC.

There are a few counts of this clone. This sequence joins TRBV4-1 and TRBJ2-1; D ambiguous. This CDR3 comprises 15 residues. The V gene's germline CDR1 is MGHRA and CDR2 YSYEKL. V was cut by 1 base and J by 8 bases, with 15 bases left in between. CDR3 in amino acids: CASSQGMGNRDEQFF. CDR3 bases: TGCGCCAGCAGCCAAGGGATGGGGAATCGGGATGAGCAGTTCTTC.

The rearrangement links TRBV19 to TRBJ2-3; D unresolved. Per the germline V gene, CDR1 is LNHDA and CDR2 is SQIVND (reference sequence). The CDR3 extends over 15 amino acids. Trimming pared 4 bases from V and 4 bases from J, leaving 15 bases between. For the CDR3, the DNA is TGTGCCAGTAGTACCCCGGCCCTCTTCGCAGATACGCAGTATTTT. Its translation is CASSTPALFADTQYF.

The chain is built from TRBV2 and TRBJ2-2; 9 nucleotides agree with TRBD1. The V gene end was trimmed by 3 bases and the J gene end by 4 bases; junction bases not matched to a gene: 0. The CDR3 sequence is 14 residues long. Germline CDR1 and CDR2: SNHLY and FYNNEI. CDR3 amino acids: CASSETGGTGELFF. The CDR3 nucleotides are TGTGCCAGCAGTGAGACAGGGGGCACCGGGGAGCTGTTTTTT.

The J gene is TRBJ2-2, the V gene TRBV7-2; the D gene is possibly TRBD1 (5 bases). Germline CDR1 is SGHTA and CDR2 is FQGNSA. V dropped 5 bases and J dropped 8 bases, with 9 bases sitting between them. The CDR3 length is 12 residues. The DNA of the CDR3 is TGTGCCAGCAGCGAAAGGGGAGGGGAGCTGTTTTTT. Translating gives CASSERGGELFF.

V gene TRBV28 combines with J gene TRBJ1-2, with TRBD1 identical over 11 bases. This CDR3 is 15 amino acids long. V lost 4 bases, J lost 4 bases, and 5 bases stayed unmatched. Germline CDR1 is MDHEN and CDR2 is SYDVKM. CDR3 residues: CASSSRTGGGYGYTF. The CDR3 DNA reads TGTGCCAGCAGTTCACGGACAGGGGGCGGCTATGGCTACACCTTC.

In its sample, this clone was seen a few times. The chain has TRBV29-1 and TRBJ2-2; D possibly corresponds to TRBD2 (7 bases). Germline loops: CDR1 SQVTM, CDR2 ANQGSEA. Trimming shortened V by 4 bases and J by 5 bases, and 20 bases separated the two germline ends. This CDR3 spans 16 amino acids. The CDR3 coding sequence is TGCAGCGTTGGGTCGTGGGGGGGGCGCGGGACCGGGGAGCTGTTTTTT. It encodes CSVGSWGGRGTGELFF.

The chain employs TRBV5-1 and TRBJ2-1, with 12 bases matching TRBD2. Germline loops: CDR1 SGHRS, CDR2 YFSETQ. With V trimmed by 3 bases and J by 7 bases, 8 bases remained unmatched. The CDR3 runs to 16 residues. CDR3 in DNA: TGCGCCAGCAGCTCTCTTCTAGCGGGAGGGCTGAATGAGCAGTTCTTC. Encoded protein: CASSSLLAGGLNEQFF.

The J gene is TRBJ2-1, the V gene TRBV4-3; 11 bases agree with TRBD2. From germline, CDR1 is LGHNA and CDR2 YSLEER. The CDR3 totals 20 residues. Trimming removed 0 bases from V and 1 base from J; junction bases left unmatched: 11. The CDR3 protein is CASSQDLLSGRALSYNEQFF. The DNA for the CDR3 is TGCGCCAGCAGCCAAGATTTACTTAGCGGGAGGGCCCTATCCTACAATGAGCAGTTCTTC.

This chain links TRBV6-1 with TRBJ1-1; the D is unclear. The CDR3 has 13 residues. From germline, CDR1 is MNHNS and CDR2 SASEGT. V lost 6 bases and J lost 0, with 8 bases in between. In DNA, the CDR3 is TGTGCCAGCAGGGGTCTACTGAACACTGAAGCTTTCTTT. Its translation is CASRGLLNTEAFF.

Comments on this clone: The junction shows a germline mismatch at one end, possibly a read error. CDR3 in amino acids: CASSLGLAGGQETQYF. The CDR3 DNA sequence: TGTGCTAGCAGCTTAGGGCTAGCGGGGGGGCAAGAGACCCAGTACTTC. The chain combines TRBV7-7 with TRBJ2-5; 12 nucleotides align to TRBD2. Germline CDR1 and CDR2: SSHAT and FNYEAQ (reference sequence). The CDR3 length is 16 residues.

V usage is TRBV18 and J usage is TRBJ2-2; weak D call: TRBD2 (6 bases). This CDR3 is built from 14 residues. Germline-derived CDR1 and CDR2 are KGHSH and LQKENI. V was cut by 5 bases and J by 11 bases, with 18 bases left in between. The CDR3 DNA reads as TGTGCCAGCTCAAAGACCTCGGCGGGGCCTGAGCTGTTTTTT. Amino acids: CASSKTSAGPELFF.

The rearrangement links TRBV5-1 to TRBJ2-7, with 8 nucleotides matching TRBD1. Germline CDR1 SGHRS, CDR2 YFSETQ. This CDR3 comprises 13 residues. The V and J ends lost 0 bases and 4 bases, in that order; junction bases with no gene match: 0. The CDR3 sequence: CASSLGTGYEQYF. As DNA, the CDR3 is TGCGCCAGCAGCTTGGGGACAGGGTACGAGCAGTACTTC.

The chain recombines TRBV18 with TRBJ2-2, with D perhaps TRBD1 or TRBD2 (5 bases each). Between the trimmed V and J ends, which lost 6 bases and 11 bases, there was a span of 16 bases. This CDR3 spans 13 amino acids. CDR1 and CDR2 (germline): KGHSH, LQKENI. The CDR3 sequence is CASSPTRDGELFF. For the CDR3, the DNA is TGTGCCAGCTCCCCAACGAGGGACGGAGAGCTGTTTTTT.

This clone was seen a single time. This rearrangement joins TRBV11-3 to TRBJ1-1, with TRBD1 as a possible D gene (6 bases). V shed 5 bases and J shed 6 bases, with 16 bases lying between them. The length of the CDR3 is 14 residues. Germline assignment: CDR1 SGHNT and CDR2 YENEEA. The CDR3 is CASSPQTGQPEAFF. The CDR3 DNA is TGTGCCAGCAGCCCGCAGACAGGCCAGCCTGAAGCTTTCTTT.